The TCR beta chain described here comes from a study of blood T cell repertoires in COVID-19. Sequenced by immunoSEQ multiplex PCR; TCRdb stores in-frame clones only, minus some. Here the sample spans 70,000 to 95,000 clones, approximately 87% being singletons. The CDR3 contains 14 residues. CDR1 and CDR2 (germline): MNHEY, SVGAGI. The V end lost 2 bases, the J end lost 3 bases, and 10 bases lay between the germline ends. The chain recombines TRBV6-5 with TRBJ1-1; tentative D call: TRBD1 (5 bases). The source material was peripheral blood. The TCR originated in a human donor with active COVID-19. The donor label of this sample is uncertain. The CDR3 region is CASSYQGEDTEAFF. The DNA of the CDR3 is TGTGCCAGCAGTTACCAGGGTGAGGACACTGAAGCTTTCTTT.